This TCR beta chain was identified in a study of T-cell reconstitution after alpha-beta-depleted transplantation in children. Germline assignment: CDR1 LGHDT and CDR2 YNNKEL (reference sequence). The V gene lost 2 bases and the J gene lost 4 bases, with 9 bases spanning the gap. The CDR3 extends over 14 amino acids. Study outcomes and limitations: T-cell numbers and diversity one year post-transplant derived largely from freshly generated T cells. Expanded graft clones, several hundred of them, were reportedly the source of alpha-beta T cells about two months after transplant.

Unique molecular identifiers were used to barcode this TCRbeta library. TCRdb itself ran the PCR reads through MiXCR, one entry per CDR3 protein. The sample shows fewer than 350,000 distinct CDR3 sequences, approximately 7.3% of them seen only once. Remarks on this clonotype: What it recognizes is unknown.

J is TRBJ1-3 and V is TRBV3-1; D gene ambiguous. The specimen comprised peripheral blood, sampled 360 days after TCRalphabeta/CD19-depleted stem cell transplant. The sequence came from a female patient aged 2 to 10 who had a stem cell transplant for Fanconi anemia, so the T cells may come from the graft donor. CDR3: CASSQRGSGNTIYF. CDR3 DNA sequence: TGTGCCAGCAGCCAACGGGGATCAGGAAACACCATATATTTT.